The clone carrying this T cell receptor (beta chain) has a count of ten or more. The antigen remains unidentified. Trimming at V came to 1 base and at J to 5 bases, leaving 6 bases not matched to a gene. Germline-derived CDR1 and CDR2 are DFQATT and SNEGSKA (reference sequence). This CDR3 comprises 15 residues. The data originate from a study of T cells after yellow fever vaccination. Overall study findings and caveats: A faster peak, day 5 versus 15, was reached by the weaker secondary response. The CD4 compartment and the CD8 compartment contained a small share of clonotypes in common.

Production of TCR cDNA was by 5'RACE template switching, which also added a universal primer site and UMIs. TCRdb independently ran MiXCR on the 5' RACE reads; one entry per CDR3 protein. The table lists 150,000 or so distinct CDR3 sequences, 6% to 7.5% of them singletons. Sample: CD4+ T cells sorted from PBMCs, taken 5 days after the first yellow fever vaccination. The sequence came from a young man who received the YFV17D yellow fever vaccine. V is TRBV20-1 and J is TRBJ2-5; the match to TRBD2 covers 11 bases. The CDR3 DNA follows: TGCAGTGCTAGAGGCCCTAGCGGGGGGTCGGAGACCCAGTACTTC. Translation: CSARGPSGGSETQYF.